This T cell receptor (beta chain) stems from a study of graft-versus-host responses after intestinal transplantation. Across the study: In this cohort, recipients had multivisceral, liver-intestinal, or isolated intestinal transplants. Induction with anti-thymocyte globulin, then tacrolimus and steroids for around three years, was given to all recipients.

Some clones are missing from TCRdb's copy, which holds only in-frame ones; the method was immunoSEQ multiplex PCR. The sample contains tens of thousands of clones, roughly 87% of which appear only once. Investigators treated the graft tissue so that it released intraepithelial and lamina propria lymphocytes. Looked up from germline, CDR1 is MDHEN and CDR2 is SYDVKM. The V end lost 5 bases, the J end lost 5 bases, and 12 bases lay between the germline ends. The CDR3 has 13 amino acids. A note on this clone: No antigen is known for it.

Study outcomes and limitations: GvH clones turned up in recipient marrow; some had shown up first in ileum or blood.

The sample here was ileum tissue, taken 200 to 210 days after intestinal transplant. This clonotype was sampled from a human patient who received an intestinal transplant, so some T cells may come from the graft donor. J is TRBJ1-1 and V is TRBV28; D is ambiguous. The CDR3 is CASSTFYGTEAFF. The CDR3 DNA reads as TGTGCCAGCAGTACCTTTTATGGAACTGAAGCTTTCTTT.